This TCR beta chain was sequenced in a study of T cells in Graves' hyperthyroidism and ophthalmopathy. Regarding the study as a whole: Blood also showed most of the thyroid clonotypes that were expanded above 0.001. Ophthalmopathy was predicted by the model a median of approximately six months ahead of onset.

Germline V gene data show CDR1 as SQVTM and CDR2 as ANQGSEA. V was trimmed by 4 bases and J by 6 bases, leaving 19 bases between them. The CDR3 contains 14 residues. The source material, RNA transcripts, was used to amplify TCR beta CDR3 regions. The study used the HTBI primer set for a first-round RT-PCR of the TCR CDR3. One entry per CDR3 protein results from TCRdb running MiXCR on the multiplex PCR reads. This table holds over 700,000 distinct CDR3 sequences, 38% found once. The study left out patients who had uncontrolled infection, other autoimmune disease, pregnancy or lactation. This clonotype was detected only a few times. Its antigen remains unidentified.

This chain joins TRBV29-1 and TRBJ2-7, with D possibly TRBD2 on 6 matching bases. This sequence was found in a man aged 18 to 29 with Graves' hyperthyroidism. Sequenced input: blood. CDR3 bases: TGCAGCGTTGGTGGGGCGGGAATCCGGGGCGAGCAGTACTTC. Its protein product is CSVGGAGIRGEQYF.